These T cell receptor beta chains were read from a single sample in a study of T-cell reconstitution after alpha-beta-depleted transplantation in children. TCRdb reprocessed the PCR reads via MiXCR and lists one record per CDR3 protein. The sample lists over 45,000 distinct CDR3 sequences; about 40% were seen once. The material was PBMCs, mostly from graft donor cells, obtained 360 days after TCRalphabeta/CD19-depleted stem cell transplant. All receptors come from a male patient younger than 18 who had a stem cell transplant for acute lymphoblastic leukemia, so the T cells may come from the graft donor. Each CDR3 is given with its conserved first and last residue. A D gene is named only where the DNA matches it firmly. Only part of the rows carry a size: once, few, many, or a class if the clone is expanded.

abundance	v_gene	d_gene	j_gene	CDR3aa	CDR3nt
few	TRBV18	.	TRBJ2-3	CASSPLPSTDTQYF	TGTGCCAGCTCACCGCTACCTAGCACAGATACGCAGTATTTT
few	TRBV7-6	.	TRBJ2-7	CASSFAPLSSYEQYF	TGTGCCAGCAGCTTCGCCCCCTTGAGCTCCTACGAGCAGTACTTC
.	TRBV7-9	.	TRBJ2-7	CASSLGGRYEQYF	TGTGCCAGCAGCCTCGGCGGGCGCTACGAGCAGTACTTC
.	TRBV7-3	.	TRBJ2-1	CASSQEYSSYNEQFF	TGTGCCAGCAGTCAGGAATACAGCTCCTACAATGAGCAGTTCTTC
.	TRBV12-5	TRBD1	TRBJ1-5	CASGPGQVGNQPQHF	TGTGCTAGTGGGCCCGGACAGGTCGGCAATCAGCCCCAGCATTTT
few	TRBV12-3/TRBV12-4	TRBD1	TRBJ1-3	CASSLSGGGGNTIYF	TGTGCCAGCAGTTTATCAGGGGGCGGTGGAAACACCATATATTTT
few	TRBV2	TRBD2	TRBJ2-1	CASSLLVGGGLVYNEQFF	TGTGCCAGCAGCCTTCTGGTCGGCGGGGGGCTAGTCTACAATGAGCAGTTCTTC
few	TRBV29-1	TRBD1	TRBJ2-2	CSVQGGNTGELFF	TGCAGCGTACAGGGGGGGAACACCGGGGAGCTGTTTTTT
few	TRBV11-2	.	TRBJ1-4	CASSLRQALNEKLFF	TGTGCCAGCAGCCTCCGACAGGCTCTTAATGAAAAACTGTTTTTT
.	TRBV9	.	TRBJ2-2	CASSGTGGTGELFF	TGTGCCAGCAGCGGGACTGGGGGCACCGGGGAGCTGTTTTTT
few	TRBV2	.	TRBJ2-1	CASMQQARNEQFF	TGTGCCAGCATGCAACAAGCACGGAATGAGCAGTTCTTC
.	TRBV4-1	TRBD2	TRBJ2-1	CASSQVTSGYRFF	TGCGCCAGCAGCCAAGTGACTAGCGGGTATCGGTTCTTC
.	TRBV29-1	.	TRBJ2-2	CSVVPPQGTGELFF	TGCAGCGTTGTTCCCCCCCAGGGTACCGGGGAGCTGTTTTTT
.	TRBV12-3/TRBV12-4	TRBD2	TRBJ2-7	CASSSLGLAYTEQYF	TGTGCCAGCAGTTCCCTCGGACTAGCCTATACAGAGCAGTACTTC
.	TRBV2	TRBD2	TRBJ2-7	CGSGRVYEQYF	TGCGGAAGCGGGAGGGTCTACGAGCAGTACTTC
.	TRBV28	.	TRBJ2-2	CASSPDRLTGELFF	TGTGCCAGCAGCCCTGATCGGCTCACCGGGGAGCTGTTTTTT
.	TRBV4-3	.	TRBJ2-3	CASSQEGGTQYF	TGCGCCAGCAGCCAAGAGGGGGGTACGCAGTATTTT
.	TRBV5-1	.	TRBJ2-3	CASSLGLGDTQYF	TGCGCCAGCAGCTTGGGGCTCGGAGATACGCAGTATTTT
.	TRBV6-2/TRBV6-3	TRBD1	TRBJ2-6	CASNRQGSPSRLSGANVLTF	TGTGCCAGCAACCGACAGGGATCCCCCTCTCGGCTCTCTGGGGCCAACGTCCTGACTTTC
few	TRBV11-2	.	TRBJ2-7	CASSLGYERYF	TGTGCCAGCAGCTTAGGATATGAGCGGTACTTC
.	TRBV20-1	.	TRBJ2-7	CSARDLIGYEQYF	TGCAGTGCTAGAGATCTCATTGGATACGAGCAGTACTTC
.	TRBV25-1	.	TRBJ1-1	CASSESQGIEAFF	TGTGCCAGCAGTGAAAGCCAGGGTATTGAAGCTTTCTTT
.	TRBV5-6	.	TRBJ2-7	CASSPGQSTYEQYF	TGTGCCAGCAGCCCCGGACAGAGTACCTACGAGCAGTACTTC
.	TRBV6-2/TRBV6-3	.	TRBJ1-1	CASTKGTGTMWNTEAFF	TGTGCCAGCACCAAGGGGACGGGAACAATGTGGAACACTGAAGCTTTCTTT
.	TRBV29-1	TRBD2	TRBJ2-3	CSVLAGLTDTQYF	TGCAGCGTTTTAGCGGGATTAACAGATACGCAGTATTTT
few	TRBV24-1	TRBD2	TRBJ2-1	CATSGFGGRGYEQFF	TGTGCCACCAGTGGATTTGGCGGGAGAGGGTATGAGCAGTTCTTC
.	TRBV28	.	TRBJ1-5	CASNPHAAAYQPQHF	TGTGCCAGCAACCCCCACGCGGCTGCATATCAGCCCCAGCATTTT
once	TRBV9	TRBD2	TRBJ2-3	CASSVAQRGAGTDTQYF	TGTGCCAGCAGCGTAGCTCAGCGGGGGGCCGGCACAGATACGCAGTATTTT
few	TRBV12-3/TRBV12-4	TRBD1	TRBJ1-1	CASSGQGLGAEAFF	TGTGCCAGCAGCGGACAGGGATTGGGGGCTGAAGCTTTCTTT
few	TRBV28	TRBD1	TRBJ2-7	CASSSAPNRGPSYEQYF	TGTGCCAGCAGTTCCGCACCTAACAGGGGGCCCTCCTACGAGCAGTACTTC
.	TRBV28	TRBD1	TRBJ2-3	CASKLQGETDTQYF	TGTGCCAGCAAGTTACAGGGGGAAACAGATACGCAGTATTTT
.	TRBV5-4	.	TRBJ2-7	CASSTGQSYEQYF	TGTGCCAGCAGCACTGGACAGTCCTACGAGCAGTACTTC
few	TRBV20-1	.	TRBJ2-7	CSVSGTGSSYEQYF	TGCAGTGTTTCAGGAACAGGGAGCTCCTACGAGCAGTACTTC
.	TRBV29-1	.	TRBJ2-7	CSVAGYEQYF	TGCAGCGTTGCCGGATACGAGCAGTACTTC
few	TRBV12-3/TRBV12-4	.	TRBJ2-1	CASSLAMNEQFF	TGTGCCAGCAGTTTAGCGATGAATGAGCAGTTCTTC
few	TRBV29-1	.	TRBJ2-5	CSKRGGETQYF	TGCAGCAAGAGGGGTGGTGAGACCCAGTACTTC
.	TRBV7-9	.	TRBJ2-7	CASTSSGEGPYEQYF	TGTGCCAGCACCTCCTCAGGGGAGGGCCCCTACGAGCAGTACTTC
many	TRBV12-3/TRBV12-4	.	TRBJ2-4	CASSSPNREGNIQYF	TGTGCCAGCAGTAGTCCAAACAGGGAGGGGAACATTCAGTACTTC
.	TRBV25-1	TRBD2	TRBJ2-7	CATLTTGGDYEQYF	TGTGCCACCCTCACAACGGGAGGAGACTACGAGCAGTACTTC
few	TRBV9	.	TRBJ1-1	CASSVERGGITEAFF	TGTGCCAGCAGCGTAGAGAGGGGGGGTATAACTGAAGCTTTCTTT
few	TRBV5-6	TRBD1	TRBJ1-2	CASTYWGQAYGYTF	TGTGCCAGCACCTACTGGGGACAGGCCTATGGCTACACCTTC
few	TRBV6-1	.	TRBJ2-7	CASRRAPLARSYEQYF	TGTGCCAGCAGACGAGCGCCTCTAGCGCGCTCCTACGAGCAGTACTTC
.	TRBV6-5	.	TRBJ2-5	CASSYPQGTKRETQYF	TGTGCCAGCAGTTACCCTCAGGGGACCAAGAGAGAGACCCAGTACTTC
few	TRBV7-8	TRBD1	TRBJ2-7	CASSSDRTNEQYF	TGTGCCAGCAGCTCGGACAGGACCAACGAGCAGTACTTC
.	TRBV7-6	TRBD1	TRBJ2-7	CASSLRGQGYEQYF	TGTGCCAGCAGCTTACGGGGACAGGGCTACGAGCAGTACTTC
few	TRBV10-3	TRBD1	TRBJ1-2	CAITSDRGDGYTF	TGTGCCATCACCTCGGACAGGGGAGATGGCTACACCTTC
.	TRBV5-1	.	TRBJ2-7	CASSLEGPGSPYEQYF	TGCGCCAGCAGCTTGGAGGGGCCAGGGAGTCCCTACGAGCAGTACTTC
many	TRBV5-6	.	TRBJ2-3	CASSFGTPRTDTQYF	TGTGCCAGCAGCTTCGGGACACCACGCACAGATACGCAGTATTTT
few	TRBV6-2/TRBV6-3	.	TRBJ2-3	CASRPDSVWRDTQYF	TGTGCCAGCAGACCCGACAGTGTTTGGAGAGATACGCAGTATTTT
.	TRBV13	TRBD2	TRBJ2-1	CASSLGRLLAGGPEQFF	TGTGCCAGCAGCTTAGGCCGCTTACTAGCGGGAGGGCCTGAGCAGTTCTTC
.	TRBV9	.	TRBJ2-3	CASSVATTVPDTQYF	TGTGCCAGCAGCGTAGCTACAACGGTCCCAGATACGCAGTATTTT
.	TRBV28	.	TRBJ2-7	CASSLPGSAYEQYF	TGTGCCAGCAGTTTACCGGGAAGTGCCTACGAGCAGTACTTC
.	TRBV10-3	TRBD1	TRBJ2-7	CAISSAQGGYEQYF	TGTGCCATCAGTTCGGCACAGGGGGGCTACGAGCAGTACTTC
few	TRBV29-1	TRBD1	TRBJ2-7	CSVEGDSYEQYF	TGCAGCGTTGAAGGGGACAGCTACGAGCAGTACTTC
.	TRBV4-3	.	TRBJ1-1	CASSQDESDRPTEAFF	TGCGCCAGCAGCCAAGACGAAAGTGACAGACCCACTGAAGCTTTCTTT
few	TRBV5-1	.	TRBJ1-1	CASSTQGENTEAFF	TGCGCCAGCAGCACACAGGGTGAGAACACTGAAGCTTTCTTT
few	TRBV7-9	.	TRBJ1-1	CASSSPGQKNTEAFF	TGTGCCAGCAGCTCCCCCGGACAGAAGAACACTGAAGCTTTCTTT
.	TRBV27	.	TRBJ2-3	CASSLRGSSTDTQYF	TGTGCCAGCAGTTTGAGGGGCTCTAGCACAGATACGCAGTATTTT
many	TRBV5-1	.	TRBJ2-7	CASSLSGYEQYF	TGCGCCAGCAGCTTGTCCGGCTACGAGCAGTACTTC
once	TRBV4-2	TRBD2	TRBJ2-1	CASRVAGVAFF	TGTGCCAGCAGGGTAGCGGGGGTAGCGTTCTTC